These T cell receptor beta chains were read from a single sample in a study of T cell responses to AZD1222 COVID-19 vaccine. The table came from immunoSEQ multiplex PCR; TCRdb's copy has only in-frame clones and leaves some out. The repertoire consists of 55,000 to 90,000 clones, with around 83% occurring once and the leading ten covering over 7.5%. This material consisted of peripheral blood, taken on day 0 of AZD1222 vaccination. These receptors were obtained from an adult in good health. Each CDR3 is given with its conserved first and last residue. The order of the fields is CDR3 DNA, CDR3 protein, J gene, D gene, clone size, V gene. D genes are given only for firm matches. Clone sizes are given selectively: once, few, many, or a class where the clone is expanded.

TGTGCCAGTAGGGGTGGGGGGTCGCCATATAGCAATCAGCCCCAGCATTTT CASRGGGSPYSNQPQHF TRBJ1-5 - - TRBV19
TGTGCCAGCAGTCCTCAGGGTTTCTCTGGAAACACCATATATTTT CASSPQGFSGNTIYF TRBJ1-3 - - TRBV6-5
TGTGCCAGCAGTTATTGGGGGGGCCCCTCCTACGAGCAGTACTTC CASSYWGGPSYEQYF TRBJ2-7 - - TRBV28
TGCGCCAGCAGCTTGGGGGGGCAGGGCCTTGAAGCTTTCTTT CASSLGGQGLEAFF TRBJ1-1 - - TRBV5-1
TGCGCCAGCAGTGAGTCTAGGAGCTCCTATAATTCACCCCTCCACTTT CASSESRSSYNSPLHF TRBJ1-6 - - TRBV10-1
TGTGCCAGCAGTCGGACGGCGAACACCGGGGAGCTGTTTTTT CASSRTANTGELFF TRBJ2-2 - - TRBV6-5
TGTGCCAGCTCCACCAACTGGGACAGGGCTAATTCACCCCTCCACTTT CASSTNWDRANSPLHF TRBJ1-6 TRBD1 - TRBV18
TGTGCCAGCAGCCGCGGGGTTCAGCTTAACACCGGGGAGCTGTTTTTT CASSRGVQLNTGELFF TRBJ2-2 - - TRBV11-2
TGCGCCAGCAGTCCTGCGGGGGGGCGGCACACCGGGGAGCTGTTTTTT CASSPAGGRHTGELFF TRBJ2-2 TRBD2 - TRBV5-1
TGTGCCAGCAGTTACTTCTACAGGGGGAGCACCGGGGAGCTGTTTTTT CASSYFYRGSTGELFF TRBJ2-2 TRBD1 - TRBV6-5
TGTGCCAGCAGCCCCTCCTGGAGGGACACTGAAGCTTTCTTT CASSPSWRDTEAFF TRBJ1-1 - - TRBV3-1/TRBV3-2
TGTGCCAGCAGCTCAGAGGAAGGACTAGAAGCTTTCTTT CASSSEEGLEAFF TRBJ1-1 - - TRBV11-2
TGCGCCAGCAGCTGGGGACTAAGCAATCAGCCCCAGCATTTT CASSWGLSNQPQHF TRBJ1-5 - - TRBV5-1
TGTGCCAGCAGCCCTTACCCGACAGGGCCTCTACTCCAAGAGACCCAGTACTTC CASSPYPTGPLLQETQYF TRBJ2-5 TRBD1 - TRBV7-6
TGTGCCAGTAGTACGGCCCTGGGGAGGGCCAATCAGCCCCAGCATTTT CASSTALGRANQPQHF TRBJ1-5 - - TRBV19
TGTGCCAGCAGCCAAGTGGGCTCTAGCGAGCAGTTCTTC CASSQVGSSEQFF TRBJ2-1 - - TRBV4-2
TGTGCCAGTAGTATAGTTGCAGGGTCTAGAGGCTACACCTTC CASSIVAGSRGYTF TRBJ1-2 - - TRBV19
TGTGCCAGTAGCGGTCCATTGAACACTGAAGCTTTCTTT CASSGPLNTEAFF TRBJ1-1 - - TRBV19
TGTGCCAGCAGGGGGGCCTATGGCTACACCTTC CASRGAYGYTF TRBJ1-2 - - TRBV2
TGTGCCAGCAGCTCGGGCCCACCGATTAGCAATCAGCCCCAGCATTTT CASSSGPPISNQPQHF TRBJ1-5 - once TRBV9
TGTGCCAGCACGGACTTCTCTGGAAACACCATATATTTT CASTDFSGNTIYF TRBJ1-3 - - TRBV2
TGTGCCAGCAGTGAGGACCTAGGGGAAAAACTGTTTTTT CASSEDLGEKLFF TRBJ1-4 - - TRBV2
TGTGCCAGCAGTACAGGACAGGGTAATCCACCCCTCCACTTT CASSTGQGNPPLHF TRBJ1-6 TRBD1 - TRBV2
TGTGCCACCAGTGATACTACAGGGGCCGGGGAGCTGTTTTTT CATSDTTGAGELFF TRBJ2-2 TRBD1 - TRBV24-1
TGTGCCAGCAGTCCACAGGGGAATCAGCCCCAGCATTTT CASSPQGNQPQHF TRBJ1-5 TRBD1 - TRBV7-9
TGTGCCAGCAGCTTCGGAAAGGGACAGGGCAATCAGCCCCAGCATTTT CASSFGKGQGNQPQHF TRBJ1-5 TRBD1 - TRBV11-2
TGTGCCAGCAGCCGAGTACGTAGCACTTACAGGGTTGGTAATGAGCAGTTCTTC CASSRVRSTYRVGNEQFF TRBJ2-1 - few TRBV3-1/TRBV3-2
TGCGCCAGCAGGGGAGGGCGGTCAAGCTCCTACAATGAGCAGTTCTTC CASRGGRSSSYNEQFF TRBJ2-1 TRBD2 - TRBV5-1
TGTGCCAACCGCGGGGTTAACATGAACACTGAAGCTTTCTTT CANRGVNMNTEAFF TRBJ1-1 - once TRBV2
TGTGCCAGCAGCTCGTGGGATCCCGCCTTCCAAGAGACCCAGTACTTC CASSSWDPAFQETQYF TRBJ2-5 - - TRBV7-8
TGTGCCAGCCTCACCCTTTTAGGGATGGACACTGAAGCTTTCTTT CASLTLLGMDTEAFF TRBJ1-1 - once TRBV6-5
TGTGCCAGCAGTGATGACGGTGGAACCGGTTCACCCCTCCACTTT CASSDDGGTGSPLHF TRBJ1-6 - few TRBV6-4
TGTGCCAGCAGTGACTCGGGACAGGGACGAAGGGGCTACACCTTC CASSDSGQGRRGYTF TRBJ1-2 TRBD1 - TRBV6-5
TGTGCCAGCCACAACAGGGATGGTGGCTACACCTTC CASHNRDGGYTF TRBJ1-2 - - TRBV2
TGTGCCAGCAGTTTAACAGGGGCTTTGAACACTGAAGCTTTCTTT CASSLTGALNTEAFF TRBJ1-1 TRBD1 - TRBV27
TGTGCCAGCAGCCGACGACCGACTAGCCTGCACACCGGGGAGCTGTTTTTT CASSRRPTSLHTGELFF TRBJ2-2 TRBD2 - TRBV3-1/TRBV3-2
TGCGCCAGCAGCCAAGACCGTTCTGCATACAATGAGCAGTTCTTC CASSQDRSAYNEQFF TRBJ2-1 - - TRBV4-1
TGTGCCAGCAGCCAACCTGGTCAGGGGGCTGATTATGGCTACACCTTC CASSQPGQGADYGYTF TRBJ1-2 TRBD1 - TRBV14
TGTGCCAGCACCGAAGGGCCCTCAGGGATCTATGGCTACACCTTC CASTEGPSGIYGYTF TRBJ1-2 - few TRBV6-5
TGTGCCAGCAGTCCCAGACAGGGTTTTTTTCGGAATCAGCCCCAGCATTTT CASSPRQGFFRNQPQHF TRBJ1-5 TRBD1 - TRBV28
TGTGCCAGCAGCCAAGATCCGGGACAGGGTTACTATGGCTACACCTTC CASSQDPGQGYYGYTF TRBJ1-2 TRBD1 - TRBV4-2
TGTGCCAGCAGTTCGGACATGACCGGGGAGCTGTTTTTT CASSSDMTGELFF TRBJ2-2 - - TRBV6-2/TRBV6-3
TGTGCCAGCAGCCATACGTTTCTAGCGGGGGGGCGATGGGAGCAGTTCTTC CASSHTFLAGGRWEQFF TRBJ2-1 TRBD2 - TRBV7-2
TGTGCCAGCAGCCAAATACGAGGGACAGTGAACACTGAAGCTTTCTTT CASSQIRGTVNTEAFF TRBJ1-1 TRBD1 - TRBV3-1/TRBV3-2
TGTGCAAGTCGCTCAGCTCCGGGACAGCCTAATTCACCCCTCCACTTT CASRSAPGQPNSPLHF TRBJ1-6 - - TRBV12-2
TGTGCCAGCAGCGTAGAGGGGTCCCCGGGACACGTAAATGAAAAACTGTTTTTT CASSVEGSPGHVNEKLFF TRBJ1-4 - - TRBV9
TGTGCCAGCAGTCCCGGGACTAGACAGGAGACCCAGTACTTC CASSPGTRQETQYF TRBJ2-5 TRBD2 - TRBV28
TGTGCCAGCAAATCGGGAGGCCTTAACTATGGCTACACCTTC CASKSGGLNYGYTF TRBJ1-2 - - TRBV6-5
TGTGCCAGCAGTACGAACTATGGCTACACCTTC CASSTNYGYTF TRBJ1-2 - - TRBV2
TGTGCCGCCCATGGGACAGGGGGAATCGGGGAGCTGTTTTTT CAAHGTGGIGELFF TRBJ2-2 TRBD1 - TRBV19